The 9 T cell receptor beta chains presented below share a single source sample, sequenced in a study of PD-1 blockade in classical Hodgkin lymphoma. The protocol was immunoSEQ multiplex PCR, while the TCRdb copy is restricted to in-frame clones and leaves out a portion. The data contain approximately 19,000 clones, 75% to 85% of them singletons. Brentuximab vedotin exposure varied among the patients, all of whom had relapsed after autologous stem cell transplantation. Material: peripheral blood mononuclear cells (PBMCs), obtained before the second cycle of nivolumab. These receptors all stem from a human donor with classical Hodgkin lymphoma.

The gene calls are TRBV28 and TRBJ1-2; D might be TRBD1 (5 bases). Germline loops: CDR1 MDHEN, CDR2 SYDVKM. V was shortened by 3 bases and J by 5 bases, with 10 bases between the two germline ends. The CDR3 covers 13 residues. This CDR3 is CASSFTGGYGYTF. In DNA, the CDR3 is TGTGCCAGCAGTTTTACGGGGGGTTATGGCTACACCTTC.

This sequence joins TRBV4-1 and TRBJ2-1, with TRBD2 matching over 10 bases. Germline CDR1 reads MGHRA; CDR2 reads YSYEKL. The CDR3 has 16 amino acids. The junction had 12 bases not matched to a gene; V was cut back by 4 bases and J by 9 bases. The CDR3 region has the DNA TGCGCCAGCAGCCCCTCAGCAGCGGGGGGGCCCGGTGAGCAGTTCTTC. Translated: CASSPSAAGGPGEQFF.

This clone was found once. Here the CDR3 reads CASRDRNQPQHF. The CDR3 DNA sequence: TGCGCCAGCCGGGACAGGAATCAGCCCCAGCATTTT. The chain joins TRBV10-2 to TRBJ1-5; 8 positions match TRBD1. V trimming: 8 bases; J trimming: 4 bases; junction bases outside the gene matches: 1. The CDR3 covers 12 residues. CDR1 and CDR2 (germline): WSHSY, SAAADI.

The chain employs TRBV2 and TRBJ2-2, with D possibly being TRBD1 or TRBD2 (6 bases each). Germline V CDR1 and CDR2: SNHLY, FYNNEI. The V end lost 8 bases, the J end lost 1 base, and 20 bases lay between the germline ends. The CDR3 sequence is 17 residues long. The CDR3 coding sequence is TGTGCCAGCGGGCGGGACAAGTCCTCCAGGAACACCGGGGAGCTGTTTTTT. It specifies CASGRDKSSRNTGELFF.

This clone has just a few counts. CDR3 loop: CASSQDLDRDYSYGYTF. CDR3 nucleotide sequence: TGCGCCAGCAGCCAAGATCTAGACAGGGATTATAGCTATGGCTACACCTTC. J is TRBJ1-2 and V is TRBV4-3; 7 bases line up with TRBD1. Germline assignment: CDR1 LGHNA and CDR2 YSLEER. V lost 0 bases to trimming and J lost 4 bases; unmatched junction nucleotides: 11. The CDR3 consists of 17 residues.

This clone appeared once. J is TRBJ2-3 and V is TRBV4-2; 7 bases align to TRBD1. Germline V lookup: CDR1 LGHNA, CDR2 YNFKEQ. The CDR3 has 17 residues. Unmatched junction bases numbered 8, after V lost 2 bases and J lost 0 bases. CDR3 protein: CASSQLSGGSSTDTQYF. CDR3 nucleotide sequence: TGTGCCAGCAGCCAACTTTCAGGGGGTTCTAGCACAGATACGCAGTATTTT.

The chain carries TRBV5-1 and TRBJ2-3, with D perhaps matching TRBD2 (6 bases). The CDR3 extends over 15 amino acids. Trimming removed 1 base from V and 4 bases from J, with 13 bases in between. Looked up from germline, CDR1 is SGHRS and CDR2 is YFSETQ. CDR3 coding DNA: TGCGCCAGCAGCTTGATGGAGGGAGGCCCAGATACGCAGTATTTT. It specifies CASSLMEGGPDTQYF.

The chain recombines TRBV28 with TRBJ2-7; no firm D call. With 7 bases removed from V and 1 base from J, the gap between germline ends came to 14 bases. The CDR3 is 14 residues long. Germline CDR1 MDHEN, CDR2 SYDVKM. The CDR3 protein is CASTGLFRSYEQYF. As DNA, the CDR3 is TGTGCCAGCACCGGGCTCTTCCGGTCCTACGAGCAGTACTTC.

The V gene is TRBV6-1, the J gene TRBJ2-5; 11 bases are a match to TRBD1. Trimming cost V 5 bases and J 4 bases; bases outside gene matches: 6. CDR1 and CDR2 from the germline V gene are MNHNS and SASEGT. The CDR3 is 15 amino acids. The CDR3 protein is CASSSRTGGIETQYF. CDR3 in DNA: TGTGCCAGCAGTTCCCGGACAGGGGGCATAGAGACCCAGTACTTC.